These 32 T cell receptor beta chains share one sample of origin, sequenced in a study of T-cell memory formation after mild COVID-19. One entry per CDR3 protein results from TCRdb running MiXCR on the 5' RACE reads. Of 350,000 to 450,000 distinct CDR3 sequences listed, approximately 24% are singletons. Sequenced: PBMCs or a T cell subset sorted from them (not recorded which). The origin of the receptors is an adult woman who had mild COVID-19 (a few samples of this study predate the infection). Cell type and time point are not known.

The V and J genes are TRBV5-1 and TRBJ1-2, with D hard to call. In germline, CDR1 is SGHRS, CDR2 YFSETQ. The CDR3 covers 14 residues. V dropped 1 base and J dropped 4 bases, with 11 bases sitting between them. The CDR3 DNA follows: TGCGCCAGCAGCTTGTATTCGGATTCCTATGGCTACACCTTC. It is translated as CASSLYSDSYGYTF.

This clonotype was found a few times. V usage is TRBV11-2 and J usage is TRBJ1-1; tentative D call: TRBD1 (5 bases). This CDR3 has 15 amino acids. Germline CDR1 reads SGHAT; CDR2 reads FQNNGV. Trimming removed 0 bases at V and 5 bases at J, with 13 bases between. The CDR3 DNA reads as TGTGCCAGCAGCTTAGATCGGGGGAGGTATACTGAAGCTTTCTTT. As protein: CASSLDRGRYTEAFF.

This clonotype was detected many times. The V call is TRBV5-5, the J call TRBJ2-2; D is unclear. Looked up from germline, CDR1 is SGHKS and CDR2 is YYEKEE (reference sequence). Trimming pared 0 bases from V and 2 bases from J, leaving 5 bases between. The CDR3 covers 14 residues. As DNA, the CDR3 is TGTGCCAGCAGCTTGGTCAGAAACACCGGGGAGCTGTTTTTT. Translation gives CASSLVRNTGELFF.

This clonotype has at least ten counts. The chain joins TRBV5-1 to TRBJ1-2; 8 nucleotides align to TRBD1. The CDR3 covers 15 residues. The germline V gene has CDR1 SGHRS and CDR2 YFSETQ. V lost 4 bases to trimming and J lost 3 bases; unmatched junction nucleotides: 8. The CDR3 region has the DNA TGCGCCAGCAGCCCGAGGGCAGGGGGCTACTATGGCTACACCTTC. Amino acids: CASSPRAGGYYGYTF.

In this sample, this clonotype turned up many times. The CDR3 sequence: CASSAIVAGDRNTEAFF. For the CDR3, the DNA is TGTGCCAGCAGTGCCATTGTGGCGGGTGATAGAAACACTGAAGCTTTCTTT. This chain uses TRBV6-2 or TRBV6-3 with TRBJ1-1; no firm D call. The CDR3 has 17 amino acids. With 5 bases removed from V and 2 bases from J, the gap between germline ends came to 21 bases. From germline, CDR1 is MNHEY and CDR2 SVGEGT.

The V call is TRBV7-2, the J call TRBJ1-1, with D perhaps matching TRBD1 (6 bases). The CDR3 runs to 15 residues. Looked up from germline, CDR1 is SGHTA and CDR2 is FQGNSA. The V and J ends lost 5 bases and 3 bases respectively, with 16 bases between them. The CDR3 region is CASSTARGRHTEAFF. The CDR3 DNA reads as TGTGCCAGCAGCACTGCCAGGGGTAGGCACACTGAAGCTTTCTTT.

This clonotype was seen a handful of times. The rearrangement uses TRBV24-1 and TRBJ2-3; D remains ambiguous. CDR1 is KGHDR, CDR2 SFDVKD, per germline. This CDR3 is 15 amino acids long. V was clipped by 2 bases and J by 5 bases, with 13 bases between them. CDR3 region: CATSDSTALVDTQYF. CDR3 DNA sequence: TGTGCCACCAGTGATTCGACCGCCCTGGTAGATACGCAGTATTTT.

This clonotype was picked up a small number of times. The chain recombines TRBV6-5 with TRBJ1-5, with 8 bases fitting TRBD1. The CDR3 loop spans 15 amino acids. The V segment lost 6 bases and the J segment 4 bases; nucleotides outside the gene matches: 8. CDR1 is MNHEY, CDR2 SVGAGI, per germline. CDR3 sequence reads: CASSQGQGWNQPQHF. In DNA form, the CDR3 reads TGTGCCAGCAGCCAAGGACAGGGATGGAATCAGCCCCAGCATTTT.

The J gene is TRBJ2-1, the V gene TRBV7-8, with 8 bases fitting TRBD2. CDR1 SGHVS and CDR2 FQNEAQ come from the germline V gene. J was trimmed by 8 bases and V by 6 bases; bases with no gene match: 12. This CDR3 has 15 amino acids. The chain's CDR3 is CASSPIAGSSDEQFF. CDR3 bases: TGTGCCAGCAGTCCAATAGCGGGATCTAGCGATGAGCAGTTCTTC.

The genes are TRBV10-3 and TRBJ2-3, with 12 bases fitting TRBD1. CDR3 length: 15 residues. Per the germline V gene, CDR1 is ENHRY and CDR2 is SYGVKD. Germline trimming cut 6 bases from V and 7 bases from J; bases unmatched to any gene: 8. The DNA for the CDR3 is TGTGCCATCAGCCCGGGACAGGGGGCGAGATATACGCAGTATTTT. Amino acid sequence: CAISPGQGARYTQYF.

This rearrangement joins TRBV15 to TRBJ2-3; no clear D. The CDR3 runs to 12 residues. Trimming left V 4 bases short and J 2 bases short, with 4 bases between. Germline loops: CDR1 LNHNV, CDR2 YYDKDF (reference sequence). The CDR3 spells CATSKSTDTQYF. CDR3 DNA sequence: TGTGCCACCAGCAAGTCCACAGATACGCAGTATTTT.

The chain carries TRBV7-6 and TRBJ2-1, with 7 bases identical to TRBD2. Looked up from germline, CDR1 is SGHVS and CDR2 is FNYEAQ. Trimming cost V 6 bases and J 8 bases; bases outside gene matches: 13. This CDR3 has 15 amino acids. The CDR3 loop reads CASSNFEGRAHEQFF. The CDR3 DNA sequence: TGTGCCAGCAGTAATTTCGAAGGGAGGGCCCATGAGCAGTTCTTC. The whole variable domain, remainder taken from reference TRBV7-6 and TRBJ2-1, is GAGVSQSPRYKVTKRGQDVALRCDPISGHVSLYWYRQALGQGPEFLTYFNYEAQQDKSGLPNDRFSAERPEGSISTLTIQRTEQRDSAMYRCASSNFEGRAHEQFFGPGTRLTVL.

J is TRBJ2-7 and V is TRBV9; D is undetermined. This CDR3 comprises 13 residues. CDR1 and CDR2 (germline): SGDLS, YYNGEE. V lost 4 bases and J 5 bases, leaving 13 bases between the germline ends. CDR3 bases: TGTGCCAGCAGCCACTTCTCCGTGGACGAGCAGTACTTC. This codes for CASSHFSVDEQYF.

This clonotype turned up a few times. The CDR3 DNA reads as TGTGCCACCAGCAGAGTAGTACAGGTTAATGAAAAACTGTTTTTT. Translation: CATSRVVQVNEKLFF. The chain links TRBV15 to TRBJ1-4; maybe TRBD1 (5 bases). The CDR3 loop spans 15 amino acids. V was pared by 1 base and J by 4 bases, with 10 bases between. The V gene's germline CDR1 is LNHNV and CDR2 YYDKDF (reference sequence). The full variable domain, completed using reference TRBV15 and TRBJ1-4, is DAMVIQNPRYQVTQFGKPVTLSCSQTLNHNVMYWYQQKSSQAPKLLFHYYDKDFNNEADTPDNFQSRRPNTSFCFLDIRSPGLGDTAMYLCATSRVVQVNEKLFFGSGTQLSVL.

The rearrangement joins TRBV6-2 or TRBV6-3 to TRBJ2-3, with 7 bases identical to TRBD1. CDR1 is MNHEY, CDR2 SVGEGT, per germline. CDR3 length: 15 residues. J gave up 4 bases and V 6 bases, and 10 bases lay outside the gene matches. CDR3 bases: TGTGCCAGCAGCGACCGGGACAGACATTCAGATACGCAGTATTTT. Protein: CASSDRDRHSDTQYF.

V is TRBV27 and J is TRBJ2-1; D might be TRBD1 (6 bases). The V end lost 6 bases, the J end lost 0 bases, and 15 bases lay between the germline ends. Germline V gene lookup returns CDR1 MNHEY and CDR2 SMNVEV (reference sequence). The CDR3 covers 16 residues. CDR3 sequence reads: CASSLLRGGSYNEQFF. In DNA, the CDR3 is TGTGCCAGCAGCCTACTCAGGGGCGGCTCCTACAATGAGCAGTTCTTC.

This clonotype was recorded at least ten times. A read error may account for a junction end that differs from germline. The chain employs TRBV7-7 and TRBJ2-1, with TRBD1 as a possible D gene (5 bases). Germline CDR1 reads SSHAT; CDR2 reads FNYEAQ (reference sequence). The CDR3 covers 14 residues. The CDR3 DNA sequence: TGTGCTAGCAGCCCCAGGGCGGATTACAATGAGCAGTTCTTC. Residues: CASSPRADYNEQFF.

This clonotype was seen a few times. The V and J genes are TRBV3-1 and TRBJ2-2; D is uncertain. The ends were cut back, 5 bases at V and 0 bases at J, with 7 bases in the middle. The CDR3 has 14 residues. Germline V gene lookup returns CDR1 LGHDT and CDR2 YNNKEL (reference sequence). In DNA form, the CDR3 reads TGTGCCAGCAGCGTTCTGGCGAACACCGGGGAGCTGTTTTTT. This codes for CASSVLANTGELFF.

The chain is built from TRBV15 and TRBJ2-5; D gene ambiguous. The V gene lost 5 bases and the J gene lost 5 bases, with 15 bases spanning the gap. The CDR3 length is 14 residues. CDR1 is LNHNV, CDR2 YYDKDF, per germline (reference sequence). The CDR3 loop reads CATSPGLGLETQYF. The DNA for the CDR3 is TGTGCCACCAGCCCCGGCCTAGGGTTGGAGACCCAGTACTTC.

V is TRBV7-2 and J is TRBJ1-5; tentative D call: TRBD1 (5 bases). Trimming took off 4 bases at V and 2 bases at J, with 15 bases between the two ends. The CDR3 is made up of 16 amino acids. The germline V gene has CDR1 SGHTA and CDR2 FQGNSA. The CDR3 nucleotides are TGTGCCAGCAGCTCCGGGACCTGGACGGGCAATCAGCCCCAGCATTTT. Protein product: CASSSGTWTGNQPQHF.

This clonotype was recorded at least ten times. The genes are TRBV20-1 and TRBJ2-7; 11 positions match TRBD2. Germline V CDR1 and CDR2: DFQATT, SNEGSKA (reference sequence). The CDR3 contains 16 residues. The V and J ends lost 5 bases and 2 bases, in that order; junction bases with no gene match: 11. This CDR3 is CSAPGLAGPRAYEQYF. CDR3 DNA: TGCAGTGCTCCCGGACTAGCGGGCCCTCGGGCCTACGAGCAGTACTTC.

The chain recombines TRBV3-1 with TRBJ2-1; 7 bases are shared with TRBD2. The CDR3 consists of 15 residues. V shed 2 bases and J 6 bases; nucleotides not matched to a gene: 7. Germline assignment: CDR1 LGHDT and CDR2 YNNKEL (reference sequence). This chain's CDR3 is CASSQIAGAFNEQFF. In nucleotides, the CDR3 is TGTGCCAGCAGCCAAATCGCGGGAGCATTCAATGAGCAGTTCTTC.

This clonotype was picked up a small number of times. The J gene is TRBJ2-5, the V gene TRBV7-3; tentative D call: TRBD2 (5 bases). There are 13 residues in the CDR3. Trimming removed 5 bases at V and 1 base at J, with 8 bases between. CDR1 is SGHTA and CDR2 is FQGTGA in the germline V gene. CDR3 sequence: CASSRAVQETQYF. The CDR3 DNA sequence: TGTGCCAGCAGCAGAGCGGTCCAAGAGACCCAGTACTTC. Together with reference TRBV7-3 and TRBJ2-5, the CDR3 gives the full variable domain: GAGVSQTPSNKVTEKGKYVELRCDPISGHTALYWYRQSLGQGPEFLIYFQGTGAADDSGLPNDRFFAVRPEGSVSTLKIQRTERGDSAVYLCASSRAVQETQYFGPGTRLLVL.

The V and J genes are TRBV5-1 and TRBJ2-5; possible D gene TRBD2, 6 bases. CDR3 size: 16 residues. Germline assignment: CDR1 SGHRS and CDR2 YFSETQ. Trimming shortened V by 4 bases and J by 4 bases, and 20 bases separated the two germline ends. The CDR3 bases are TGCGCCAGCAGCCCCTCGCTCGGGACTCCGATAGAGACCCAGTACTTC. The encoded protein is CASSPSLGTPIETQYF.

This clonotype was counted ten times or more. The chain links TRBV29-1 to TRBJ2-1, with 7 bases matching TRBD2. CDR1 and CDR2 from the germline V gene are SQVTM and ANQGSEA. This CDR3 region has 13 residues. V lost 6 bases and J lost 0; bases outside the gene matches: 2. CDR3: CSVGGSSYNEQFF. The CDR3, as DNA: TGCAGCGTCGGCGGGAGCTCCTACAATGAGCAGTTCTTC.

This clonotype was observed a handful of times. This chain joins TRBV6-2 or TRBV6-3 and TRBJ2-7; D could derive from TRBD1 or TRBD2 (5 bases each). Trimming took off 7 bases at V and 2 bases at J, with 12 bases between the two ends. Germline lookup yields CDR1 MNHEY and CDR2 SVGEGT. The CDR3 is 13 amino acids. The CDR3 bases are TGTGCCAGCAATAGTCAGGGACCCTACGAGCAGTACTTC. This encodes CASNSQGPYEQYF.

This clonotype occurred a few times. This sequence joins TRBV14 and TRBJ2-5; D is perhaps TRBD1 (6 bases). Trimming left V 4 bases short and J 2 bases short, with 11 bases between. Germline V CDR1 and CDR2: SGHDN, FVKESK. The CDR3 sequence is 14 residues long. CDR3 protein: CASSLNRAQETQYF. For the CDR3, the DNA is TGTGCCAGCAGCCTGAACAGGGCTCAAGAGACCCAGTACTTC. The full variable domain, completed using reference TRBV14 and TRBJ2-5, is EAGVTQFPSHSVIEKGQTVTLRCDPISGHDNLYWYRRVMGKEIKFLLHFVKESKQDESGMPNNRFLAERTGGTYSTLKVQPAELEDSGVYFCASSLNRAQETQYFGPGTRLLVL.

This clonotype has more than one count but fewer than ten. The chain uses TRBV7-3 and TRBJ2-1; 8 bases line up with TRBD2. Per germline, CDR1 SGHTA and CDR2 FQGTGA. V trimming: 0 bases; J trimming: 7 bases; junction bases outside the gene matches: 11. The CDR3 length is 17 residues. The DNA of the CDR3 is TGTGCCAGCAGCTTAACTCCCGGCTCCGGGGGGGGAAATGAGCAGTTCTTC. Translating it yields CASSLTPGSGGGNEQFF.

The rearrangement joins TRBV20-1 to TRBJ1-3; no definite D call. This CDR3 region has 12 residues. CDR1 DFQATT and CDR2 SNEGSKA come from the germline V gene (reference sequence). V was pared by 3 bases and J by 0 bases, with 3 bases between. For the CDR3, the DNA is TGCAGTGCTAGTTCCTCTGGAAACACCATATATTTT. This codes for CSASSSGNTIYF.

A few counts support this clonotype. The rearrangement joins TRBV5-5 to TRBJ2-1; D is perhaps TRBD1 (5 bases). V was clipped by 3 bases and J by 1 base, with 20 bases between them. This CDR3 region has 18 residues. Germline loops: CDR1 SGHKS, CDR2 YYEKEE (reference sequence). The CDR3, as DNA: TGTGCCAGCAGCTCAAGTGTTAGGGGCGTCAGTTCCTACAATGAGCAGTTCTTC. Translation gives CASSSSVRGVSSYNEQFF.

Only one count was recorded for this clonotype. The genes are TRBV7-2 and TRBJ2-7; TRBD2 matches 11 bases. The CDR3 totals 15 residues. From germline, CDR1 is SGHTA and CDR2 FQGNSA. V shed 5 bases, J shed 3 bases, and the junction held 6 bases outside the gene matches. The CDR3: CASSLTTSGNYEQYF. For the CDR3, the DNA is TGTGCCAGCAGCCTTACGACTAGCGGGAACTACGAGCAGTACTTC.

This clonotype occurred a few times. The chain joins TRBV10-3 to TRBJ2-3; D is possibly TRBD2 (5 bases). The germline V and J ends were trimmed by 0 bases and 4 bases, with 8 bases remaining between them. CDR3 size: 14 residues. Germline lookup yields CDR1 ENHRY and CDR2 SYGVKD. The CDR3, as DNA: TGTGCCATCAGTGAGTCACTAGTATCAGATACGCAGTATTTT. Protein product: CAISESLVSDTQYF.